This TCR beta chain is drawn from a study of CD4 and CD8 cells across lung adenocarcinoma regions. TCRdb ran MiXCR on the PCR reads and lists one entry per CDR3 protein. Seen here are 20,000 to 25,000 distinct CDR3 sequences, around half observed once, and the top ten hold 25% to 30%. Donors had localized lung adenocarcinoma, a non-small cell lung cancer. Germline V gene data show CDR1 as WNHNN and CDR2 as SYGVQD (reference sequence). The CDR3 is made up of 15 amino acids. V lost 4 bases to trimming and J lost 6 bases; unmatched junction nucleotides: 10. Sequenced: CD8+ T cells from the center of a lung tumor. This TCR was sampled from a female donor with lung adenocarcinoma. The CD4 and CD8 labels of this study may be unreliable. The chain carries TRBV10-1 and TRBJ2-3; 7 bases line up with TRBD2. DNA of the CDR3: TGCGCCAGCAGTGGGGCGGGAGAAGGTCAGGATACGCAGTATTTT. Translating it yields CASSGAGEGQDTQYF.